This is a list of T cell receptor beta chains from one sample in a study of blood T cell repertoires in COVID-19. Sequencing used immunoSEQ multiplex PCR; TCRdb keeps in-frame clones, though not all of them. The data show about 210,000 clones, about 86% seen once. Specimen: peripheral blood. The receptors come from a man aged 50 to 59 with active or convalescent COVID-19. CDR3s include the opening cysteine and the closing phenylalanine or tryptophan. The D gene is left open where the match is weak. A clone size is listed for some rows: how often the clone was seen (once, few, many), or a class if it is expanded.

size	length	J	D	V	DNA	CDR3
NA	18	TRBJ2-5	TRBD2	TRBV11-2	TGTGCCAGCAGCGCCCATACCCGACTAGCGGGAGCGGGAGAGACCCAGTACTTC	CASSAHTRLAGAGETQYF
NA	13	TRBJ1-5	NA	TRBV10-3	TGTGCCATCAGTGTACGGTCAGGTCAGCCCCAGCATTTT	CAISVRSGQPQHF
few	14	TRBJ2-3	NA	TRBV30	TGTGCCTCCCGGCAGGGGCTAGGGGAAGATACGCAGTATTTT	CASRQGLGEDTQYF
NA	16	TRBJ2-1	TRBD2	TRBV6-5	TGTGCCAGCAGTTTGGGACTAGCGGGACCCATCAATGAGCAGTTCTTC	CASSLGLAGPINEQFF
NA	13	TRBJ1-6	NA	TRBV19	TGTGCCAGTAGGGGGCATCATAATTCACCCCTCCACTTT	CASRGHHNSPLHF
NA	17	TRBJ2-7	NA	TRBV7-6	TGTGCCAGCAGCTCGAGAATACAGGGAAAGAGCCCCTACGAGCAGTACTTC	CASSSRIQGKSPYEQYF
NA	18	TRBJ2-3	TRBD2	TRBV5-6	TGTGCCAGCAGCTTCTCTAGCGGGGTCTCCCAAGGGGCAGATACGCAGTATTTT	CASSFSSGVSQGADTQYF
NA	16	TRBJ1-6	NA	TRBV21-1	TGTGCCAGCAGCAAGGCGGGGGACAGGCCTAATTCACCCCTCCACTTT	CASSKAGDRPNSPLHF
NA	14	TRBJ1-3	NA	TRBV29-1	TGCAGCGGTGGACACTGGCTCTCTGGAAACACCATATATTTT	CSGGHWLSGNTIYF
once	15	TRBJ1-1	NA	TRBV7-5	TGTGCCAGAAGTTGCTCTGGGACAGGGGAGTCTGAAGCTTTCTTT	CARSCSGTGESEAFF
NA	14	TRBJ2-7	TRBD1	TRBV7-9	TGTGCCAGCAGCCCCCCGACAGGGATCTACGAGCAGTACTTC	CASSPPTGIYEQYF
few	15	TRBJ2-6	NA	TRBV6-5	TGTGCCAGCAGTTCCCCTCGGGGAGGGGCCAACGTCCTGACTTTC	CASSSPRGGANVLTF
NA	13	TRBJ2-1	TRBD1	TRBV12-3/TRBV12-4	TGTGCCAGCAGTCGAGACAGAGGGGGCAAGCAGTTCTTC	CASSRDRGGKQFF
NA	14	TRBJ1-4	NA	TRBV5-4	TGTGCCAGCAGCTTGGCGCAACCTGAAGGGGAACTGTTTTTT	CASSLAQPEGELFF
NA	14	TRBJ1-1	NA	TRBV18	TGTGCCAGCTCACCAATGGACACTAATTCCGAAGCTTTCTTT	CASSPMDTNSEAFF
NA	14	TRBJ1-2	TRBD1	TRBV6-5	TGTGCCAGCGCCCGACGACAGGGAAGCTATGGCTACACCTTC	CASARRQGSYGYTF
NA	13	TRBJ2-1	NA	TRBV7-2	TGTGCCAGCTCGGGAGTTAGGGTTTATGAGCAGTTCTTC	CASSGVRVYEQFF
few	14	TRBJ2-5	NA	TRBV27	TGTGCCAGCAGTTTACGGGCAGGGGAGGAGACCCAGTACTTC	CASSLRAGEETQYF
NA	15	TRBJ2-5	TRBD2	TRBV9	TGTGCCAGCAGCGTAGGGCTAGCGGGGATGGAGACCCAGTACTTC	CASSVGLAGMETQYF
NA	13	TRBJ2-3	NA	TRBV19	TGTGCCAGTAGTGGTCCCGGGATAGATACGCAGTATTTT	CASSGPGIDTQYF
NA	12	TRBJ2-5	TRBD1	TRBV29-1	TGCAGCGTCGCGCCAGGGGGCGAGACCCAGTACTTC	CSVAPGGETQYF
NA	14	TRBJ1-5	TRBD1	TRBV2	TGTGCCAGCAGACAGGGACAGGGGGGCCAGCCCCAGCATTTT	CASRQGQGGQPQHF
NA	18	TRBJ2-7	NA	TRBV5-1	TGCGCCAGCAGCTCTCTCCCCTCGGAACACAGGGCCGATTACGAGCAGTACTTC	CASSSLPSEHRADYEQYF
NA	13	TRBJ2-7	NA	TRBV5-6	TGTGCCAGCAGCGCCGGGAACTACTACGAGCAGTACTTC	CASSAGNYYEQYF
NA	16	TRBJ2-2	TRBD1	TRBV18	TGTGCCAGCTCAGGGGCTCGGGACAGATACACCGGGGAGCTGTTTTTT	CASSGARDRYTGELFF
NA	14	TRBJ1-5	NA	TRBV28	TGTGCCAGCAGTCCACAGAATAGCAATCAGCCCCAGCATTTT	CASSPQNSNQPQHF
NA	14	TRBJ1-1	NA	TRBV5-4	TGTGCCAGCAGCTGGGGTTGGGGGGAAACTGAAGCTTTCTTT	CASSWGWGETEAFF
NA	15	TRBJ2-7	NA	TRBV6-8	TGTGCCAGCAGTTACCCGGACTTTAGCTCCTACGAGCAGTACTTC	CASSYPDFSSYEQYF